A selection of T cell receptor beta chains follows, all from one sample in a study of beta chain features in type 1 diabetes. The protocol was immunoSEQ multiplex PCR, while the TCRdb copy is restricted to in-frame clones and leaves out a portion. Among about 930,000 clones listed, about 17% were seen once. The specimen sequenced was naive CD4+ T cells from blood. These receptors all stem from a woman aged 18-35 years in good health. Both conserved end residues are part of each CDR3. The D gene is left open where the match is weak. Size is stated for part of the rows, as once, few or many counts, or as a class when the clone is expanded.

d_call,v_call,clone_size,j_call,cdr3_nt,cdr3_aa
TRBD1,TRBV18,few,TRBJ2-4,TGTGCCAGCTCACCGGACAGGGCAACCGCGAACATTCAGTACTTC,CASSPDRATANIQYF
NA,TRBV18,few,TRBJ1-2,TGTGCCAGCTCACCAGGCGCAATGCTCTATGGCTACACCTTC,CASSPGAMLYGYTF
TRBD2,TRBV25-1,NA,TRBJ2-1,TGTGCCAGCATGGCTAGCGGGAGGGCCTGGGCCAATGAGCAGTTCTTC,CASMASGRAWANEQFF
NA,TRBV27,NA,TRBJ1-1,TGTGCCAGCAGAACCCCCGACAGGTTGGACACTGAAGCTTTCTTT,CASRTPDRLDTEAFF
NA,TRBV18,NA,TRBJ2-3,TGTGCCAGCTCACCTATCGGTTTACTAGGAGATACGCAGTATTTT,CASSPIGLLGDTQYF
NA,TRBV7-9,NA,TRBJ2-1,TGTGCCAGCAGCTTAGCCCTCGGAGGGAAGGGATCCTACAATGAGCAGTTCTTC,CASSLALGGKGSYNEQFF
NA,TRBV19,few,TRBJ2-3,TGTGCCAGTAGTATTAGCACAGATACGCAGTATTTT,CASSISTDTQYF
TRBD2,TRBV7-2,few,TRBJ2-7,TGTGCCAGCAGCTTCCGCACTAGCGACGAGCAGTACTTC,CASSFRTSDEQYF
NA,TRBV9,NA,TRBJ2-6,TGTGCCAGCAGCGTAGAGTCACGCGGTGTCCTGACTTTC,CASSVESRGVLTF
TRBD2,TRBV4-3,NA,TRBJ2-1,TGCGCCAGCAGCCAAGAAGTGCAACTAGCGGGACGGGGTGAGCAGTTCTTC,CASSQEVQLAGRGEQFF
NA,TRBV2,few,TRBJ1-2,TGTGCCACCAGGGAGCTGGTGGATGGCTACACCTTC,CATRELVDGYTF
NA,TRBV9,NA,TRBJ1-2,TGTGCCAGCAGCCCGCAGGGATTGCTAAACTATGGCTACACCTTC,CASSPQGLLNYGYTF
NA,TRBV7-2,few,TRBJ2-3,TGTGCCAGCAGCCTGGGGAAGTCGGATACGCAGTATTTT,CASSLGKSDTQYF
NA,TRBV7-9,few,TRBJ2-7,TGTGCCAGCAGCTTAGGGGCACTACGGGGGAACGAGCAGTACTTC,CASSLGALRGNEQYF
NA,TRBV6-6,few,TRBJ2-1,TGTGCCAGCAGTTACTCGCGCAGCTACTACAATGAGCAGTTCTTC,CASSYSRSYYNEQFF
NA,TRBV9,NA,TRBJ2-3,TGTGCCAGCAGCCCGCGAGAGGGTTTGACAGATACGCAGTATTTT,CASSPREGLTDTQYF
NA,TRBV4-1,few,TRBJ1-5,TGCGCCAGCAGCCAAGAGAGGCGGCGGTTGGGGCAGCCCCAGCATTTT,CASSQERRRLGQPQHF
NA,TRBV10-3,NA,TRBJ1-2,TGTGCCACCAGTGAGGCTCTCTATGGCTACACCTTC,CATSEALYGYTF
NA,TRBV5-4,few,TRBJ1-2,TGTGCCAGCAGTGCCGGGGGGCTCACTGAATATGGCTACACCTTC,CASSAGGLTEYGYTF
NA,TRBV6-5,NA,TRBJ1-3,TGTGCCAGCAGTTACACGGGGGTAGGAAACACCATATATTTT,CASSYTGVGNTIYF
NA,TRBV5-4,NA,TRBJ2-7,TGTGCCAGCAGCTTTCCGCACAACGACGAGCAGTACTTC,CASSFPHNDEQYF
TRBD2,TRBV7-2,few,TRBJ2-7,TGTGCCAGCAGCCCCAGCGGGGGCTACGAGCAGTACTTC,CASSPSGGYEQYF
NA,TRBV28,NA,TRBJ2-1,TGTGCCAGCAGTCCCCCCCCACTCTCCTACAATGAGCAGTTCTTC,CASSPPPLSYNEQFF
TRBD1,TRBV5-4,few,TRBJ1-4,TGTGCCAGCAGCCCGGGACAGATTAATGAAAAACTGTTTTTT,CASSPGQINEKLFF
TRBD2,TRBV19,NA,TRBJ2-7,TGTGCCAGTAGTATAAAGGGGATCGTGGCAGCGGGAGCGTCTAACTACGAGCAGTACTTC,CASSIKGIVAAGASNYEQYF
TRBD1,TRBV2,NA,TRBJ2-2,TGTGCCAGCAGCAGACAGGGGGCTCTGAACACCGGGGAGCTGTTTTTT,CASSRQGALNTGELFF
NA,TRBV28,NA,TRBJ2-5,TGTGCCAGCAGTTTACGCGAGGAGACCCAGTACTTC,CASSLREETQYF
NA,TRBV18,few,TRBJ2-3,TGTGCCAGCTCACCACCGCCGAGCACAGATACGCAGTATTTT,CASSPPPSTDTQYF
NA,TRBV6-1,NA,TRBJ1-3,TGTGCCAGCAGGTGGACAGCCTCCTCTGGAAACACCATATATTTT,CASRWTASSGNTIYF
NA,TRBV7-2,few,TRBJ1-1,TGTGCCAGCAGGCGAGGGGGGCAGAGATTGAACACTGAAGCTTTCTTT,CASRRGGQRLNTEAFF
NA,TRBV18,NA,TRBJ2-4,TGTGCCAGCTCACCCAGAGAGGACGCCCACATTCAGTACTTC,CASSPREDAHIQYF
TRBD2,TRBV5-1,many,TRBJ2-5,TGCGCCAGCAGCCCGGCGGGGGGCGCGAAGCTTGGGGAGACCCAGTACTTC,CASSPAGGAKLGETQYF
NA,TRBV15,once,TRBJ2-2,TGTGCCACCAGCAGAGTGGGCGCCGGGGAGCTGTTTTTT,CATSRVGAGELFF
NA,TRBV7-9,few,TRBJ2-6,TGTGCCAGCAGCTTTTCGGGGGCTACTGGGGCCAACGTCCTGACTTTC,CASSFSGATGANVLTF
NA,TRBV6-5,NA,TRBJ1-1,TGTGCCATCAGTGTGGCGGCAGGTAGTGAAGCTTTCTTT,CAISVAAGSEAFF
TRBD1,TRBV19,few,TRBJ2-7,TGTGCCAGTAGTGCCCGGACAGGGGCACCCTACGAGCAGTACTTC,CASSARTGAPYEQYF
NA,TRBV7-9,NA,TRBJ2-3,TGTGCCAGCAGCTTAGGGAGTTCGGATACGCAGTATTTT,CASSLGSSDTQYF
TRBD1,TRBV7-2,few,TRBJ1-1,TGTGCCAGCAGCTTGACAGGGAGGTTATTCAACACTGAAGCTTTCTTT,CASSLTGRLFNTEAFF
NA,TRBV4-3,few,TRBJ1-5,TGCGCCAGCAGCCTGCATCACAGGGACCAGCCCCAGCATTTT,CASSLHHRDQPQHF
NA,TRBV2,few,TRBJ1-3,TGTGCCAGCAGTGAAGTTCAAGGGGGTGGAAACACCATATATTTT,CASSEVQGGGNTIYF
NA,TRBV7-2,NA,TRBJ1-2,TGTGCCAGCAGCTGGCAGGGTTACGGCTACACCTTC,CASSWQGYGYTF
NA,TRBV2,NA,TRBJ1-5,TGTGCCAGCACCGATAGGAGGAGCAATCAGCCCCAGCATTTT,CASTDRRSNQPQHF
NA,TRBV28,NA,TRBJ2-7,TGTGCCAGCATGGGTACGCCGGACTACGAGCAGTACTTC,CASMGTPDYEQYF
NA,TRBV4-3,few,TRBJ2-5,TGCGCCAGCAGCCAAGTTGATGGGGAGACCCAGTACTTC,CASSQVDGETQYF
NA,TRBV19,few,TRBJ2-2,TGTGCCAGTAGTATATTGCGGGGTTCGGTGTTTTTT,CASSILRGSVFF
TRBD2,TRBV7-9,NA,TRBJ2-7,TGTGCCAGCAGCTTGCAGCGGGAGGGGACCGAGCAGTACTTC,CASSLQREGTEQYF
TRBD1,TRBV10-3,NA,TRBJ1-5,TGTGCCATCGGGGGACAGGGTAATCAGCCCCAGCATTTT,CAIGGQGNQPQHF
NA,TRBV7-9,NA,TRBJ2-1,TGTGCCAGCAGCTCCTACCGGGACCGACGAATTAATGAGCAGTTCTTC,CASSSYRDRRINEQFF
TRBD2,TRBV2,few,TRBJ2-3,TGTGCCAGCAGTGTCGCGGGAGGTGGGACAGATACGCAGTATTTT,CASSVAGGGTDTQYF
NA,TRBV15,few,TRBJ1-5,TGTGCCACCAGCAGAAGCGGAGATTACAGGTATAGCAATCAGCCCCAGCATTTT,CATSRSGDYRYSNQPQHF
TRBD2,TRBV18,NA,TRBJ2-1,TGTGCCAGCTCAACTCAGGGACTAGCGGGAGTTGGTGAGCAGTTCTTC,CASSTQGLAGVGEQFF
TRBD2,TRBV4-2,NA,TRBJ2-1,TGTGCCAGCAGCCCCAAAGGAGAGAGCGGGGATGGGGATAAGAGCTCCTACAATGAGCAGTTCTTC,CASSPKGESGDGDKSSYNEQFF